These 22 T cell receptor beta chains were sequenced from one sample in a study of blood T cell repertoires in COVID-19 (dated by TCRdb to between 2020 and 2021). The method behind the library was the immunoSEQ multiplex PCR assay. TCRdb provides this immuneACCESS table in a form limited to in-frame rearrangements. Some clones are lacking; in checked studies, under half of them reflect an unresolved V gene, and why the rest are absent is not known. In all, the sample holds fewer than 120,000 clones, and 88% of those were seen once. The ten largest clones add up to 3% to 3.5% of the sample. Sequencing was done on a sample of peripheral blood. These TCRs come from a woman aged 45-60 years with acute or convalescent COVID-19.

This clone was picked up one time. V is TRBV25-1 and J is TRBJ2-5; D is perhaps TRBD2 (5 bases). This CDR3 has 16 amino acids. Germline V gives CDR1 MGHDK, CDR2 SYGVNS. V lost 6 bases and J lost 2, with 19 bases in between. For the CDR3, the DNA is TGTGCCAGCAGCGAACCGCGACGGCGGAGGCAAGAGACCCAGTACTTC. Its translation: CASSEPRRRRQETQYF.

The genes are TRBV19 and TRBJ1-5; 9 bases align to TRBD1. The germline gives CDR1 LNHDA, CDR2 SQIVND (reference sequence). V trimming: 7 bases; J trimming: 6 bases; junction bases outside the gene matches: 7. This CDR3 comprises 14 residues. The CDR3 DNA follows: TGTGCCAGTACGTGGGGACAGGGCGGTCAGCCCCAGCATTTT. As protein: CASTWGQGGQPQHF.

The chain employs TRBV5-1 and TRBJ2-5, with 7 positions matching TRBD2. Per the germline V gene, CDR1 is SGHRS and CDR2 is YFSETQ. With V trimmed by 0 bases and J by 2 bases, 7 bases remained unmatched. The CDR3 covers 16 residues. The CDR3 DNA is TGCGCCAGCAGCTTGGGCGCGAGCGGGACTCAAGAGACCCAGTACTTC. Translated, it gives CASSLGASGTQETQYF.

The genes are TRBV24-1 and TRBJ2-2; possible D gene TRBD1, 6 bases. V gave up 8 bases and J gave up 4 bases, with 16 bases separating them. CDR1 is KGHDR, CDR2 SFDVKD, per germline. CDR3 length: 15 amino acids. CDR3 amino acids: CATKSGGQPTGELFF. The CDR3 region has the DNA TGTGCCACCAAATCTGGAGGACAGCCCACCGGGGAGCTGTTTTTT.

The chain is built from TRBV27 and TRBJ2-1; tentatively, D is TRBD1 (6 bases). The germline CDR1 and CDR2 sequences are MNHEY and SMNVEV (reference sequence). This CDR3 is built from 13 residues. Trimming removed 5 bases from V and 9 bases from J, with 14 bases in between. The DNA for the CDR3 is TGTGCCAGCAGTCTAGACAGGAAGAGTGAGCAGTTCTTC. Protein product: CASSLDRKSEQFF.

The chain uses TRBV28 and TRBJ1-2, with 9 bases aligning to TRBD1. Per the germline V gene, CDR1 is MDHEN and CDR2 is SYDVKM. The CDR3 is made up of 15 amino acids. Trimming cost V 2 bases and J 4 bases; bases outside gene matches: 5. This chain's CDR3 is CASSLPGQGAYGYTF. The DNA for the CDR3 is TGTGCCAGCAGTTTACCGGGACAGGGAGCCTATGGCTACACCTTC.

This clone was detected only once. The chain joins TRBV3-1 (or the pseudogene TRBV3-2) to TRBJ1-4; maybe TRBD1 (5 bases). Germline lookup yields CDR1 LGHDT and CDR2 YNNKEL (reference sequence). The CDR3 spans 15 residues. The V gene lost 4 bases and the J gene lost 8 bases, with 17 bases spanning the gap. This CDR3 reads CASSPSGGDGEKLFF. The CDR3 coding sequence is TGTGCCAGCAGCCCAAGCGGGGGAGATGGGGAAAAACTGTTTTTT.

This chain uses TRBV28 with TRBJ1-5, with D tentatively TRBD1 (6 bases). Germline values: CDR1 MDHEN, CDR2 SYDVKM. The CDR3 consists of 15 residues. Trimming took 2 bases from V and 3 from J, leaving 11 bases between them. As DNA, the CDR3 is TGTGCCAGCAGTTTAGGCAGGGGCAACAATCAGCCCCAGCATTTT. It is translated as CASSLGRGNNQPQHF.

The rearrangement joins TRBV28 to TRBJ1-3; maybe TRBD1 (5 bases). The germline CDR1 and CDR2 sequences are MDHEN and SYDVKM. Trimming cost V 1 base and J 4 bases, with 11 bases left between them. The CDR3 runs to 15 residues. The CDR3: CASSLLRGTGNTIYF. The CDR3 nucleotides are TGTGCCAGCAGTTTATTGCGGGGGACCGGAAACACCATATATTTT.

This chain connects TRBV11-2 to TRBJ2-2; 9 positions agree with TRBD2. The V and J ends lost 0 bases and 7 bases, in that order; junction bases with no gene match: 9. In germline, CDR1 is SGHAT, CDR2 FQNNGV. The CDR3 covers 17 residues. CDR3 nucleotide sequence: TGTGCCAGCAGCTTAGAGTCTCTAGCGGGGAGGGTCGGGGAGCTGTTTTTT. Amino acids: CASSLESLAGRVGELFF.

CDR3 region: CASSTKTGGTGTEAFF. DNA of the CDR3: TGCGCCAGCAGCACCAAGACAGGGGGCACTGGTACTGAAGCTTTCTTT. This chain joins TRBV5-1 and TRBJ1-1; 10 bases match TRBD1. This CDR3 region has 16 residues. V was pared by 4 bases and J by 5 bases, with 11 bases of the junction left unmatched. Germline loops: CDR1 SGHRS, CDR2 YFSETQ.

The chain combines TRBV11-2 with TRBJ1-6; D is ambiguous. Germline lookup yields CDR1 SGHAT and CDR2 FQNNGV. The V end was cut by 6 bases, the J end by 0 bases, with 6 bases between. This CDR3 spans 14 amino acids. Here the CDR3 reads CASRRDSYNSPLHF. The CDR3 DNA sequence: TGTGCCAGCAGGAGGGACTCCTATAATTCACCCCTCCACTTT.

The CDR3 loop is CASSPTGHSYEQYF. CDR3 DNA sequence: TGTGCCAGCAGTCCCACGGGACACTCCTACGAGCAGTACTTC. This chain joins TRBV28 and TRBJ2-7; D might be TRBD1 (6 bases). The CDR3 runs to 14 residues. Germline V gene data show CDR1 as MDHEN and CDR2 as SYDVKM. V was pared by 5 bases and J by 0 bases, with 11 bases between.

The chain employs TRBV29-1 and TRBJ2-3; TRBD2 matches at 13 bases. The CDR3 sequence is 13 residues long. Germline CDR1 SQVTM, CDR2 ANQGSEA. V was clipped by 6 bases and J by 6 bases; unmatched bases: 3. The CDR3 region is CSVMTSGGDTQYF. Written as DNA, the CDR3 is TGCAGCGTAATGACTAGCGGGGGGGATACGCAGTATTTT.

This chain joins TRBV19 and TRBJ2-7; 7 bases map to TRBD2. Looked up from germline, CDR1 is LNHDA and CDR2 is SQIVND (reference sequence). CDR3 length equals 15 residues. J lost 2 bases, V lost 3 bases, and 7 bases had no gene match. CDR3 residues: CASSIQRGPAYEQYF. The CDR3 DNA is TGTGCCAGTAGTATCCAGCGGGGACCTGCCTACGAGCAGTACTTC.

The chain has TRBV6-6 and TRBJ2-1; TRBD2 might be the D (5 bases). The V gene lost 5 bases and the J gene lost 5 bases, with 16 bases spanning the gap. The CDR3 has 15 amino acids. CDR1 is MNHNY, CDR2 SVGAGI, per germline (reference sequence). The CDR3 DNA reads as TGTGCCAGCAGTCCCGTAGCGAAGGGTAACAATGAGCAGTTCTTC. Its protein product is CASSPVAKGNNEQFF.

The chain couples TRBV9 to TRBJ2-1; 7 nucleotides agree with TRBD2. There are 12 residues in the CDR3. Per germline, CDR1 SGDLS and CDR2 YYNGEE. With 0 bases clipped from V and 9 bases from J, the junction kept 0 bases outside the gene matches. The CDR3 is CASSVVAGEQFF. The CDR3 nucleotides are TGTGCCAGCAGCGTAGTAGCGGGTGAGCAGTTCTTC.

This chain links TRBV7-2 with TRBJ2-7; 9 bases line up with TRBD2. This CDR3 region has 15 residues. The trim removed 1 base at V and 2 bases at J, leaving 3 bases unmatched. CDR1 is SGHTA, CDR2 FQGNSA, per germline. CDR3 sequence (DNA): TGTGCCAGCAGCTTAGGGCCTAGCGGGACCTACGAGCAGTACTTC. It yields the protein CASSLGPSGTYEQYF.

J is TRBJ2-7 and V is TRBV5-6, with 10 bases fitting TRBD1. The CDR3 contains 15 residues. CDR1 SGHDT and CDR2 YYEEEE come from the germline V gene. With 2 bases clipped from V and 3 bases from J, the junction kept 5 bases outside the gene matches. In nucleotides, the CDR3 is TGTGCCAGCAGCTTCCGGGACAGGGGCCTCTACGAGCAGTACTTC. It encodes CASSFRDRGLYEQYF.

V is TRBV19 and J is TRBJ1-3, with 8 bases that match TRBD1. Germline lookup yields CDR1 LNHDA and CDR2 SQIVND (reference sequence). J was trimmed by 0 bases and V by 4 bases; bases with no gene match: 5. CDR3 size: 16 residues. CDR3 loop: CASSKRTGNSGNTIYF. CDR3 sequence (DNA): TGTGCCAGTAGTAAACGGACAGGGAACTCTGGAAACACCATATATTTT. Based on the CDR3 plus reference TRBV19 and TRBJ1-3, the full variable domain is DGGITQSPKYLFRKEGQNVTLSCEQNLNHDAMYWYRQDPGQGLRLIYYSQIVNDFQKGDIAEGYSVSREKKESFPLTVTSAQKNPTAFYLCASSKRTGNSGNTIYFGEGSWLTVV.

The chain carries TRBV2 and TRBJ1-2; perhaps TRBD1 as D (5 bases). Trimming cost V 6 bases and J 5 bases, with 19 bases left between them. Germline V gene data show CDR1 as SNHLY and CDR2 as FYNNEI. The CDR3 has 15 residues. Written as DNA, the CDR3 is TGTGCCAGCAGGGGGCAGATGGGGTCGAGGTATGGCTACACCTTC. This sequence encodes CASRGQMGSRYGYTF.

The chain couples TRBV28 to TRBJ2-5; possible D gene TRBD2, 6 bases. CDR1 MDHEN and CDR2 SYDVKM come from the germline V gene. There are 14 residues in the CDR3. V shed 7 bases and J shed 1 base, with 13 bases lying between them. DNA of the CDR3: TGTGCCAGCAAGGCTAGCGAGATCCAAGAGACCCAGTACTTC. It is translated as CASKASEIQETQYF.